This TCR beta chain was observed in a study of T cell responses to AZD1222 COVID-19 vaccine. Profiling relied on immunoSEQ multiplex PCR, and the TCRdb table lists in-frame clones only, not all of them. Here the sample spans about 99,000 clones, around 90% being singletons. The germline V and J ends were trimmed by 5 bases and 0 bases, with 7 bases remaining between them. Germline-derived CDR1 and CDR2 are SEHNR and FQNEAQ (reference sequence). The CDR3 is made up of 13 amino acids. Sequencing used peripheral blood, obtained on day 0 of AZD1222 vaccination. V and J are TRBV7-9 and TRBJ1-1; TRBD1 is a possible D gene (5 bases). This TCR was recovered from an adult in good health. CDR3 sequence (DNA): TGTGCCAGCAGCGGGACCGTGAACACTGAAGCTTTCTTT. Its protein product is CASSGTVNTEAFF.